This record covers a single TCR beta chain. Antigen specificity is unknown. The data were obtained in a study of cytomegalovirus exposure and HLA in healthy donors. The CDR3 totals 15 residues. The V gene's germline CDR1 is MGHRA and CDR2 YSYEKL. The V and J ends lost 5 bases and 4 bases respectively, with 15 bases between them. Study-wide results and limits: The study recorded over 150 TCR beta chains that were cytomegalovirus-associated.

Assay: immunoSEQ multiplex PCR; the TCRdb copy retains only in-frame clones and omits some. The table has 150,000 to 200,000 clones, around 90% seen once; the top ten hold under 3%. The rearrangement joins TRBV4-1 to TRBJ2-1; maybe TRBD2 (5 bases). The sequence came from a man younger than 35 in good health and CMV-seronegative. What was sequenced was PBMCs. The CDR3 is CASSKVVGGYNEQFF. The CDR3 DNA follows: TGCGCCAGCAGCAAGGTAGTTGGCGGGTACAATGAGCAGTTCTTC.